These T cell receptor beta chains were read from a single sample in a study of blood T cell repertoires in COVID-19. Profiling relied on immunoSEQ multiplex PCR, and the TCRdb table lists in-frame clones only, not all of them. The repertoire holds about 260,000 clones, with roughly 83% as singletons. Sequenced sample: PBMCs or T cells enriched from blood (not recorded which). The receptors originated from a woman aged 50 to 65 who had recovered from COVID-19. The CDR3 runs from the conserved cysteine through the conserved F or W. Fields, in order: J gene, clone size, D gene, V gene, CDR3 protein, CDR3 DNA. D genes are given only for firm matches. Only part of the rows carry a size: once, few, many, or a class if the clone is expanded.

TRBJ1-1	NA	NA	TRBV18	CASSRRSPGQGNTEAFF	TGTGCCAGCTCACGACGTTCACCGGGCCAGGGTAACACTGAAGCTTTCTTT
TRBJ2-1	NA	TRBD1	TRBV29-1	CSYGRQGAGEQFF	TGCAGCTATGGGCGACAGGGGGCTGGTGAGCAGTTCTTC
TRBJ2-1	NA	NA	TRBV7-3	CASSASGEQFF	TGTGCCAGCAGCGCCTCAGGTGAGCAGTTCTTC
TRBJ2-4	NA	NA	TRBV4-1	CASSQVGMNIQYF	TGCGCCAGCAGCCAAGTCGGGATGAACATTCAGTACTTC
TRBJ2-7	NA	TRBD2	TRBV3-1/TRBV3-2	CASSPSGMVSYEQYF	TGTGCCAGCAGCCCGAGCGGGATGGTCTCCTACGAGCAGTACTTC
TRBJ2-5	NA	NA	TRBV29-1	CSDGGPGETQYF	TGCAGCGACGGGGGACCGGGAGAGACCCAGTACTTC
TRBJ1-4	NA	TRBD1	TRBV7-2	CASSLTGSNEKLFF	TGTGCCAGCAGCTTGACAGGGTCGAATGAAAAACTGTTTTTT
TRBJ2-7	NA	TRBD2	TRBV5-1	CASTYLAGGIYEQYF	TGCGCCAGCACCTATCTAGCGGGAGGGATCTACGAGCAGTACTTC
TRBJ1-4	once	TRBD1	TRBV3-1/TRBV3-2	CASSQDGTGNEKLFF	TGTGCCAGCAGCCAAGATGGGACAGGGAATGAAAAACTGTTTTTT
TRBJ1-5	NA	NA	TRBV28	CASSFWEISVRQSNQPQHF	TGTGCCAGCAGTTTTTGGGAAATATCGGTTAGACAGAGCAATCAGCCCCAGCATTTT
TRBJ2-6	NA	NA	TRBV5-1	CASSWGAGANVLTF	TGCGCCAGCAGCTGGGGCGCTGGGGCCAACGTCCTGACTTTC
TRBJ2-7	once	NA	TRBV6-2/TRBV6-3	CASSYTIYEQYF	TGTGCCAGCAGTTACACTATCTACGAGCAGTACTTC
TRBJ1-2	NA	NA	TRBV28	CASRTFLGEGHGYTF	TGTGCCAGCAGGACCTTTCTAGGGGAGGGCCATGGCTACACCTTC
TRBJ1-2	NA	TRBD1	TRBV19	CASSSRDRAFRGLYGYTF	TGTGCCAGTAGTAGCCGGGACAGGGCATTTAGAGGGCTCTATGGCTACACCTTC
TRBJ1-4	NA	NA	TRBV4-1	CASSHLSGIEAKLFF	TGCGCCAGCAGCCACCTATCCGGGATCGAAGCAAAACTGTTTTTT
TRBJ1-2	NA	TRBD1	TRBV6-2/TRBV6-3	CASSTDRGYGGYTF	TGTGCCAGCAGTACCGACAGGGGCTATGGTGGCTACACCTTC
TRBJ2-3	NA	TRBD2	TRBV9	CASSVEAGGGADTQYF	TGTGCCAGCAGCGTAGAGGCGGGGGGCGGAGCAGATACGCAGTATTTT
TRBJ2-3	NA	TRBD2	TRBV6-2/TRBV6-3	CASSWTPGLAADTQYF	TGTGCCAGCAGTTGGACTCCGGGACTAGCAGCAGATACGCAGTATTTT
TRBJ2-7	NA	TRBD1	TRBV2	CASREDRVREQYF	TGTGCCAGCAGAGAGGACAGGGTGCGGGAGCAGTACTTC
TRBJ2-6	NA	TRBD1	TRBV5-8	CASSYYRDRARGANVLTF	TGTGCCAGCAGCTACTACCGGGACAGGGCTAGGGGGGCCAACGTCCTGACTTTC
TRBJ1-2	NA	TRBD1	TRBV9	CASSATGGYGYTF	TGTGCCAGCAGCGCAACAGGGGGCTATGGCTACACCTTC
TRBJ1-6	NA	TRBD1	TRBV7-2	CASSLQGALPNSPLHF	TGTGCCAGCAGCTTGCAGGGGGCGCTTCCAAATTCACCCCTCCACTTT
TRBJ1-1	NA	NA	TRBV10-3	CAISRTQNTEAFF	TGTGCCATCAGTCGGACACAGAACACTGAAGCTTTCTTT
TRBJ1-5	NA	NA	TRBV6-2/TRBV6-3	CASSYIRPDQPQHF	TGTGCCAGCAGTTATATCAGGCCCGATCAGCCCCAGCATTTT
TRBJ2-7	few	NA	TRBV10-1	CASSEFRGYEQYF	TGCGCCAGCAGTGAATTCCGGGGTTACGAGCAGTACTTC
TRBJ1-1	NA	NA	TRBV9	CASSVEARGGTEAFF	TGTGCCAGCAGCGTAGAGGCGCGTGGAGGAACTGAAGCTTTCTTT
TRBJ1-1	NA	TRBD1	TRBV4-2	CASSPDHGTGYFEAFF	TGTGCCAGCAGCCCCGACCACGGGACAGGCTATTTTGAAGCTTTCTTT
TRBJ2-2	few	TRBD1	TRBV24-1	CATTPGQGYTGELFF	TGTGCCACAACGCCGGGACAGGGGTACACCGGGGAGCTGTTTTTT
TRBJ2-3	NA	NA	TRBV3-1/TRBV3-2	CASSRLLGGGTDTQYF	TGTGCCAGCAGCCGTCTCCTAGGGGGAGGGACAGATACGCAGTATTTT
TRBJ1-6	NA	TRBD1	TRBV6-1	CASRIQTGGDSPLHF	TGTGCCAGCAGGATACAGACAGGGGGCGATTCACCCCTCCACTTT
TRBJ2-2	NA	NA	TRBV13	CASSIRYTGELFF	TGTGCCAGCAGCATCAGATACACCGGGGAGCTGTTTTTT
TRBJ1-4	NA	NA	TRBV21-1	CASSARVSEKLFF	TGTGCCAGCAGCGCGCGGGTTTCAGAAAAACTGTTTTTT
TRBJ1-2	NA	TRBD1	TRBV6-1	CASSGNLDRGNYGYTF	TGTGCCAGCAGTGGGAACCTTGACAGGGGAAACTATGGCTACACCTTC
TRBJ2-1	NA	NA	TRBV6-2/TRBV6-3	CASSSGSYNEQFF	TGTGCCAGCAGTTCCGGGTCCTACAATGAGCAGTTCTTC
TRBJ2-2	NA	NA	TRBV15	CATQEVLGTGELFF	TGTGCCACCCAAGAGGTGCTAGGCACCGGGGAGCTGTTTTTT
TRBJ2-1	NA	TRBD2	TRBV25-1	CASSLLAGSSYNEQFF	TGTGCCAGCAGTCTCCTAGCGGGGAGCTCCTACAATGAGCAGTTCTTC
TRBJ2-3	once	TRBD2	TRBV29-1	CSVNKREGRDTQYF	TGCAGCGTTAATAAACGGGAGGGCCGGGATACGCAGTATTTT
TRBJ1-1	NA	NA	TRBV13	CASSRTVNTEAFF	TGTGCCAGCAGCAGGACAGTGAACACTGAAGCTTTCTTT
TRBJ2-3	NA	TRBD1	TRBV9	CASSGQLLTDTQYF	TGTGCCAGCTCGGGACAGCTCCTCACAGATACGCAGTATTTT
TRBJ2-3	NA	TRBD2	TRBV20-1	CSASATSGRAGTDTQYF	TGCAGTGCTAGTGCGACTAGCGGGAGGGCCGGAACAGATACGCAGTATTTT
TRBJ1-4	once	TRBD1	TRBV19	CASSKDRDNEKLFF	TGTGCCAGTAGCAAAGACAGGGACAATGAAAAACTGTTTTTT
TRBJ1-2	NA	NA	TRBV4-3	CASSQAGIYGYTF	TGCGCCAGCAGCCAAGCCGGGATCTATGGCTACACCTTC
TRBJ2-3	NA	NA	TRBV11-2	CASSLRRVTDTQYF	TGTGCCAGCAGCTTACGGAGGGTCACAGATACGCAGTATTTT
TRBJ2-3	NA	NA	TRBV6-2/TRBV6-3	CASSYKRGQPTDTQYF	TGTGCCAGCAGTTACAAGCGAGGACAGCCCACAGATACGCAGTATTTT
TRBJ2-1	NA	NA	TRBV20-1	CSSRDEQFF	TGCAGTAGCAGGGATGAGCAGTTCTTC
TRBJ1-4	NA	TRBD1	TRBV25-1	CASSEGQGWEKLFF	TGTGCCAGCAGTGAAGGACAGGGTTGGGAAAAACTGTTTTTT
TRBJ2-7	NA	TRBD1	TRBV4-1	CASSRDRGAYEQYF	TGCGCCAGCAGCCGGGACAGAGGTGCCTACGAGCAGTACTTC
TRBJ2-2	few	TRBD2	TRBV28	CASSTQLAGESTGELFF	TGTGCCAGCAGCACCCAGCTAGCGGGAGAATCTACCGGGGAGCTGTTTTTT
TRBJ2-7	NA	TRBD1	TRBV14	CASSPYRDRVSYEQYF	TGTGCCAGCAGCCCTTACCGGGACAGGGTCTCCTACGAGCAGTACTTC
TRBJ1-2	few	TRBD1	TRBV6-5	CASRLGTGGDGYTF	TGTGCCAGCAGGCTTGGGACAGGGGGCGATGGCTACACCTTC
TRBJ2-7	NA	NA	TRBV6-5	CASSYGALVEQYF	TGTGCCAGCAGTTACGGGGCTTTGGTCGAGCAGTACTTC